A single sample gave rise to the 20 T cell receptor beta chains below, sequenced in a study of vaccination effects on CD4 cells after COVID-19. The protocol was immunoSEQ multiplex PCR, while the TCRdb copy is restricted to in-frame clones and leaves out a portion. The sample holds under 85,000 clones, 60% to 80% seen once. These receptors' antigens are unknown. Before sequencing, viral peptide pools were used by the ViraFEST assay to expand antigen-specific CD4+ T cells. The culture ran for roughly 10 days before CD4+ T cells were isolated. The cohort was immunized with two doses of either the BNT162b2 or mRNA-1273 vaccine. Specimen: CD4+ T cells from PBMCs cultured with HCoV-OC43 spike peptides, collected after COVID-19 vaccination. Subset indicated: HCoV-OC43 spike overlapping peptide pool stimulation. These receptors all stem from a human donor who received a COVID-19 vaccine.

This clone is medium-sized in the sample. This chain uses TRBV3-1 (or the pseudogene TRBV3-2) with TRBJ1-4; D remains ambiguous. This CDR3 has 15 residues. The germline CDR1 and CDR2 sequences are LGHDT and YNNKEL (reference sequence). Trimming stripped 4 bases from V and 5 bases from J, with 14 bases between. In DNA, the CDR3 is TGTGCCAGCAGCCTACAACAGAGTTCCAATGAAAAACTGTTTTTT. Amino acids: CASSLQQSSNEKLFF.

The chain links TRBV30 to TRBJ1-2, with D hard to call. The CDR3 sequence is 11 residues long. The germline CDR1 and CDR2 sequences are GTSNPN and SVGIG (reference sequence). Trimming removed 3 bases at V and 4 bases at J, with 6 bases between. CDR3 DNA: TGTGCCTGGAGGCAGGTCTATGGCTACACCTTC. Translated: CAWRQVYGYTF.

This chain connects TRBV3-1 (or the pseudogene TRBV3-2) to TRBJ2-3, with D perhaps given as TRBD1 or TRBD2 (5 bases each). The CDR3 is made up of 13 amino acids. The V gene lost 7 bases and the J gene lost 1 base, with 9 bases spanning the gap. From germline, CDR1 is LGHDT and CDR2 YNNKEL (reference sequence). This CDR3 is CASTRDGTDTQYF. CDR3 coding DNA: TGTGCCAGCACACGGGACGGCACAGATACGCAGTATTTT.

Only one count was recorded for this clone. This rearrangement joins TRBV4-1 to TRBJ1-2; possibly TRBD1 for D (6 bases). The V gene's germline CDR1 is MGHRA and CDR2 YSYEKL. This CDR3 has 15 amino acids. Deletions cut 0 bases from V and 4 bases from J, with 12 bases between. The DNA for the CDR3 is TGCGCCAGCAGCCAAGACAGGGGCCACTTCTATGGCTACACCTTC. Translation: CASSQDRGHFYGYTF.

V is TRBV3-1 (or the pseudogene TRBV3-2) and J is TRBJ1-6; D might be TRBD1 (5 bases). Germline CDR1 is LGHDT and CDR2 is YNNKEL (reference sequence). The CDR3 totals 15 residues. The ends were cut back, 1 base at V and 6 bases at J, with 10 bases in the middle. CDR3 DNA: TGTGCCAGCAGCCAAGGGGGAGGGGTTAATTCACCCCTCCACTTT. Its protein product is CASSQGGGVNSPLHF.

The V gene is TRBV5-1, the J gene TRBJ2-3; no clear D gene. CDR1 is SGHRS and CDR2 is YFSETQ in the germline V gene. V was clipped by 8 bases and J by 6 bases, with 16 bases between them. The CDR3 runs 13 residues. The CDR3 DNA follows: TGCGCCAGTGACGACCCCCCGTCGGATACGCAGTATTTT. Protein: CASDDPPSDTQYF. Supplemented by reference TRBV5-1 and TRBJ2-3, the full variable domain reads KAGVTQTPRYLIKTRGQQVTLSCSPISGHRSVSWYQQTPGQGLQFLFEYFSETQRNKGNFPGRFSGRQFSNSRSEMNVSTLELGDSALYLCASDDPPSDTQYFGPGTRLTVL.

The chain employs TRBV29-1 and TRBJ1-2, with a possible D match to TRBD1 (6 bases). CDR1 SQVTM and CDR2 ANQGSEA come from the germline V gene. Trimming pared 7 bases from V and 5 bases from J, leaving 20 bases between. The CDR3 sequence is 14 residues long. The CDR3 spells CSATPQGGGYGYTF. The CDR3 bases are TGCAGCGCAACACCTCAAGGGGGAGGGTATGGCTACACCTTC.

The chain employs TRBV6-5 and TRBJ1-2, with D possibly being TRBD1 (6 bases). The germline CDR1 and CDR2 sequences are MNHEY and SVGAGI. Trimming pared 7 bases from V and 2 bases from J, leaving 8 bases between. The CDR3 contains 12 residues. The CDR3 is CASTGANYGYTF. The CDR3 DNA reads TGTGCCAGCACGGGGGCGAACTATGGCTACACCTTC.

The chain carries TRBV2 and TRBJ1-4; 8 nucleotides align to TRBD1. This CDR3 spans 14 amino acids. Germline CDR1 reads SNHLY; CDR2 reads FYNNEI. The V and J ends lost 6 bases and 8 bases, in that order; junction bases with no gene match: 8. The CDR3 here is CASSRQGILEKLFF. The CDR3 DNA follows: TGTGCCAGCAGCCGACAGGGGATATTAGAAAAACTGTTTTTT.

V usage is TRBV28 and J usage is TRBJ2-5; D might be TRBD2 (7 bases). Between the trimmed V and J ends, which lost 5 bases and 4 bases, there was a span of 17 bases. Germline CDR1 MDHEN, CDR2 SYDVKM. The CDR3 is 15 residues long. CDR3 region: CASSPTRRGRETQYF. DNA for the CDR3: TGTGCCAGCAGTCCAACGCGGCGGGGGCGAGAGACCCAGTACTTC.

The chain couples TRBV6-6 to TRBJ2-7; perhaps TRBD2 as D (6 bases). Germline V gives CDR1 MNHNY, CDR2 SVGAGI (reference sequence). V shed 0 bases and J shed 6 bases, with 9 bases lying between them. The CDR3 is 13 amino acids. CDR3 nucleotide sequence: TGTGCCAGCAGTTACTCCGGGAGCCGCGAGCAGTACGTC. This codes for CASSYSGSREQYV.

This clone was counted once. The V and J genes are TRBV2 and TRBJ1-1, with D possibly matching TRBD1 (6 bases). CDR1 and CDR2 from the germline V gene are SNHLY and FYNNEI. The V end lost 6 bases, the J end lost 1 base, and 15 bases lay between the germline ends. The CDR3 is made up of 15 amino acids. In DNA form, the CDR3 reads TGTGCCAGCAGAGAACAGGGTTTTGCGAACACTGAAGCTTTCTTT. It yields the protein CASREQGFANTEAFF.

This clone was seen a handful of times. The DNA of the CDR3 is TGTGCCAGCAGTGACCCGGACAGGGGATACGGCTACACCTTC. Translating it yields CASSDPDRGYGYTF. The rearrangement links TRBV2 to TRBJ1-2, with 9 bases aligning to TRBD1. Germline loops: CDR1 SNHLY, CDR2 FYNNEI. This CDR3 has 14 amino acids. After removal of 3 bases from V and 8 bases from J, the junction contained 7 bases not matched to a gene.

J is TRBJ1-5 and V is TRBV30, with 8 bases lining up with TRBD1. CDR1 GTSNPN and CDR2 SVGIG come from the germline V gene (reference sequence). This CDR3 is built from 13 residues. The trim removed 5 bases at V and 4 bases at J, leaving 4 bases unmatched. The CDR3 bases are TGTGCCTGGTCCGGGACAGGTAATCAGCCCCAGCATTTT. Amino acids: CAWSGTGNQPQHF.

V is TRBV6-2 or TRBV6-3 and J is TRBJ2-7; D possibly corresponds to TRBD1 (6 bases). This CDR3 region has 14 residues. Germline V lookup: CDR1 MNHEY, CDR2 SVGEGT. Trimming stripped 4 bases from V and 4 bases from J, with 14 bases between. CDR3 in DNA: TGTGCCAGCAGTTTTCGAATACAGGGTTACGAGCAGTACGTC. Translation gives CASSFRIQGYEQYV.

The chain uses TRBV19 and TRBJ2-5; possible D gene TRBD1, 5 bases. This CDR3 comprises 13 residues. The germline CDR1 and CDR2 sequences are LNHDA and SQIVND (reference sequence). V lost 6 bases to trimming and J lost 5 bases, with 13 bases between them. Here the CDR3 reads CASSPTVGETQYF. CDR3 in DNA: TGTGCCAGTAGCCCGACAGTGGGTGAGACCCAGTACTTC.

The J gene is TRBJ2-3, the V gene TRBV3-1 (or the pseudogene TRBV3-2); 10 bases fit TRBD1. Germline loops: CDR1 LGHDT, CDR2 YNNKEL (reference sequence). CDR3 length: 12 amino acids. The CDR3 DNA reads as TGTGCTACTAGGGACAGGGGTGATACGCAGTATTTT. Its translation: CATRDRGDTQYF.

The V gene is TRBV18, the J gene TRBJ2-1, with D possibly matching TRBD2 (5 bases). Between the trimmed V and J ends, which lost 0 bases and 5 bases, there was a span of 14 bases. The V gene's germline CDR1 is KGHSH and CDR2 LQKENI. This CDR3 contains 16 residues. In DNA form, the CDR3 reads TGTGCCAGCTCACCACCGATACTTCCCGGGGACAATGAGCAGTTCTTC. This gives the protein CASSPPILPGDNEQFF.

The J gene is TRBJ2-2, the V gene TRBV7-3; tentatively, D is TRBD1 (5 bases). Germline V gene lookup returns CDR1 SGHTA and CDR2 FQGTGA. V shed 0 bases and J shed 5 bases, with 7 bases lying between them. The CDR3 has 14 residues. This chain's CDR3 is CASSLTGATGELFF. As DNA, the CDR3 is TGTGCCAGCAGCTTAACAGGGGCGACCGGGGAGCTGTTTTTT.

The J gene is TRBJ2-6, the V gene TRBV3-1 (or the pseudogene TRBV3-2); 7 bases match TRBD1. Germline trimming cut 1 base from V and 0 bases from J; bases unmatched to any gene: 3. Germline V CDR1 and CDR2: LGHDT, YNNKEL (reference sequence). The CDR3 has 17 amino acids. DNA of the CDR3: TGTGCCAGCAGCCAAGGGGACAGCCTCTCTGGGGCCAACGTCCTGACTTTC. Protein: CASSQGDSLSGANVLTF.